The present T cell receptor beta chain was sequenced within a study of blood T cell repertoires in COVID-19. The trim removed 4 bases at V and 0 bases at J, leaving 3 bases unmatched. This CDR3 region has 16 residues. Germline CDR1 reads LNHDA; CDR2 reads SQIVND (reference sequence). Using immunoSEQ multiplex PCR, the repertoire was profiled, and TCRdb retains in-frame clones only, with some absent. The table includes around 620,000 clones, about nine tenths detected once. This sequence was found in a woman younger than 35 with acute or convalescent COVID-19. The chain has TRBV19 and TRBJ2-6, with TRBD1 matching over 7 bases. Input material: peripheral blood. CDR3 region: CASSRGQSSGANVLTF. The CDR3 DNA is TGTGCCAGTAGTAGGGGACAGAGCTCTGGGGCCAACGTCCTGACTTTC. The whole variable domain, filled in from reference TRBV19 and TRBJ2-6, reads DGGITQSPKYLFRKEGQNVTLSCEQNLNHDAMYWYRQDPGQGLRLIYYSQIVNDFQKGDIAEGYSVSREKKESFPLTVTSAQKNPTAFYLCASSRGQSSGANVLTFGAGSRLTVL.